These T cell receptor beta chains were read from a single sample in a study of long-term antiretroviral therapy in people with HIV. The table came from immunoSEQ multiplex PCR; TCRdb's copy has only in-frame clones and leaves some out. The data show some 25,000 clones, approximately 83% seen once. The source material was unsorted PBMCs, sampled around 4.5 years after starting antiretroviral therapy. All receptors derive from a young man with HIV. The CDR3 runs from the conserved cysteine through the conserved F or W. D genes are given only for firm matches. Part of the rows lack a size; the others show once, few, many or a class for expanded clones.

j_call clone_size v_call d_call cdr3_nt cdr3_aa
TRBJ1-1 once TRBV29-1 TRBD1 TGCAGCGTTGAAGATCTTAGCGTCAGGGGGCGATCCCGCGGGACTGAAGCTTTCTTT CSVEDLSVRGRSRGTEAFF
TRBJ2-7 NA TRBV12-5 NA TGTGCTAGTGGTCCAATCTACGAGCAGTACTTC CASGPIYEQYF
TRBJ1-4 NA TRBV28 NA TGTGCCAGCAGTGTATATGAAAAACTGTTTTTT CASSVYEKLFF
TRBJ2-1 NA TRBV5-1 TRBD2 TGCGCCAGCAGCCCTCGGGAGGGCCAATTACGGGGTAGGAATGAGCAGTTCTTC CASSPREGQLRGRNEQFF
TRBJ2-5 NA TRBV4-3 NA TGCGCCAGCAGCCAAGAGAGATGGCCAGAGACCCAGTACTTC CASSQERWPETQYF
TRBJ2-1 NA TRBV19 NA TGTGCCAGTAGTTGGGCCTCCGGAGATGAGCAGTTCTTC CASSWASGDEQFF
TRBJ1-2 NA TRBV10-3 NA TGTGCCATCAGTGAGAACCGAGGGGACTATGGCTACACCTTC CAISENRGDYGYTF
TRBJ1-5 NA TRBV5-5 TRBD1 TGTGCCAGCAGCTTAGGGGGCGCGGGGCAGCCCCAGCATTTT CASSLGGAGQPQHF
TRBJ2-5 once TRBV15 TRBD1 TGTGCCACCAGCAGAACAGGGGGCCGTGGGGAGACCCAGTACTTC CATSRTGGRGETQYF
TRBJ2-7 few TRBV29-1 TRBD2 TGCAGCGCCCGAAGTTCGGGGCAGCCTAGCGGGGCCGCTTACGAGCAGTACTTC CSARSSGQPSGAAYEQYF
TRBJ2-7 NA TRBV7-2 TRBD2 TGTGCCAGCAGCCTTCCGGGACTAGCGGGAAACGAGCAGTACTTC CASSLPGLAGNEQYF
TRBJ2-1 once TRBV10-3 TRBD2 TGTGCCATCAGTGAGTTGGGCGGGAGCTACAATGAGCAGTTCTTC CAISELGGSYNEQFF
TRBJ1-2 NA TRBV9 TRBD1 TGTGCCAGCAGCCCAGGGGGTAGAGATGGCTACACCTTC CASSPGGRDGYTF
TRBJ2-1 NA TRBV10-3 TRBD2 TGTGCCCTAAGGGGCGGGAGCACCTACAATGAGCAGTTCTTC CALRGGSTYNEQFF
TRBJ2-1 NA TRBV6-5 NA TGTGCCAGCAACTCGGCGACTAGTCACATAGGTGAGCAGTTCTTC CASNSATSHIGEQFF
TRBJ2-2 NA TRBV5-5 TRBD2 TGTGCCAGCAGCCCTATGTCTAGCGGGGGGAACACCGGGGAGCTGTTTTTT CASSPMSSGGNTGELFF
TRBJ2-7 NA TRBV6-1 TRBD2 TGTGCCAGCAGTGAATTGAGCGGGAGGGCCGCCGAGCAGTACTTC CASSELSGRAAEQYF
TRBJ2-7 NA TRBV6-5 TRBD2 TGTGCCAGCAGAGGGGGACTAGCGGGGGACTACGAGCAGTACTTC CASRGGLAGDYEQYF
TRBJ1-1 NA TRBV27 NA TGTGCCAGCAGTTTAGACGGGGGGGTGGTTGAAGCTTTCTTT CASSLDGGVVEAFF
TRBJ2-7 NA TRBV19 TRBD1 TGTGCCAGTAGCGATCTACCGGGACAGGGCTACGAGCAGTACTTC CASSDLPGQGYEQYF
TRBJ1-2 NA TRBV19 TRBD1 TGTGCCAGTAGTGCCTCGACAGGGGGCGACTATGGCTACACCTTC CASSASTGGDYGYTF
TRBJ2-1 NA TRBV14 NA TGTGCCAGCAGCCCTGGCCCCGACAGCTCCTACAATGAGCAGTTCTTC CASSPGPDSSYNEQFF
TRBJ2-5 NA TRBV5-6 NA TGTGCCAGCAGCTGGGGGGCGGGTGGGGAGACCCAGTACTTC CASSWGAGGETQYF
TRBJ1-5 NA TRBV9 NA TGTGCCAGCAGCCCCGGGGACAGCAATCAGCCCCAGCATTTT CASSPGDSNQPQHF
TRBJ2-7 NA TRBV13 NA TGTGCCAGCAGCTTAGGCCTTCTAAGGGCCTCCGAGCAGTACTTC CASSLGLLRASEQYF
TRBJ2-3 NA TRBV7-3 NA TGTGCCAGCAGCAGCAAACTCACAGGTCCAGATACGCAGTATTTT CASSSKLTGPDTQYF
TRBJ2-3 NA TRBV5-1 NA TGCGCCAGCAGCCCCTGGACTATGACAGATACGCAGTATTTT CASSPWTMTDTQYF
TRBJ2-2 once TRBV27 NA TGTGCCAGCAGTTGGAAGGGGACTTCGGTGGAGGAGCTGTTTTTT CASSWKGTSVEELFF
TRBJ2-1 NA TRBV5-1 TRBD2 TGCGCCAGCAGCGCGGGGCCGGTAGCGGGCTCCTACAATGAGCAGTTCTTC CASSAGPVAGSYNEQFF
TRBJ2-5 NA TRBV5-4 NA TGTGCCAGCAGCTTGAGGGGTGAGACCCAGTACTTC CASSLRGETQYF
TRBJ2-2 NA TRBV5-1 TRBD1 TGCGCCAGCAGCCTCGGACAGGGTCTGAACACCGGGGAGCTGTTTTTT CASSLGQGLNTGELFF
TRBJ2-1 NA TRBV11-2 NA TGTGCCAGCAGCTCGAGTTACAGGGTACAACAGTTCTTC CASSSSYRVQQFF
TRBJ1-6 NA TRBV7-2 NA TGTGCCAGCAGCTTCCTAAGGGATAATTCACCCCTCCACTTT CASSFLRDNSPLHF
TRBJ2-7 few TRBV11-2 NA TGTGCCAGCAGCTTAGGGGGCGCGGAGCAGTACTTC CASSLGGAEQYF
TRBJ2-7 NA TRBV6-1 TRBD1 TGTGCCAGCAGCCAGGGGGCGGAGGGCTACGAGCAGTACTTC CASSQGAEGYEQYF
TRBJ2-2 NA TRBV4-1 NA TGCGCCAGCAGCCAAGATTTAGAGTTCGCGAACACCGGGGAGCTGTTTTTT CASSQDLEFANTGELFF
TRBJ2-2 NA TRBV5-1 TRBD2 TGCGCCAGCAGGCTAGCGGGAGTAGGAACCGGGGAGCTGTTTTTT CASRLAGVGTGELFF
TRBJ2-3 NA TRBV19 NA TGTGCCAGTAGTATAGATAACACCGGGTCCACAGATACGCAGTATTTT CASSIDNTGSTDTQYF
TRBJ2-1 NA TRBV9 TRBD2 TGTGCCAGCAGCCTAGGGGCGGGAGACCCCTACAATGAGCAGTTCTTC CASSLGAGDPYNEQFF
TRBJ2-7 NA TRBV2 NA TGTGCCAGCAGTTCTGACAGCTCCTACGAGCAGTACTTC CASSSDSSYEQYF
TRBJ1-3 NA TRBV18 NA TGTGCCAGCTCACCGGTGGTCGGAAACACCATATATTTT CASSPVVGNTIYF
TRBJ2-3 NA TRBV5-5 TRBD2 TGTGCCAGCAGCCTCATAGCGGGGGGGCGGGATACGCAGTATTTT CASSLIAGGRDTQYF
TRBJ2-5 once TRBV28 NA TGTGCCAGCAGTTCTCAGGTGGAGACCCAGTACTTC CASSSQVETQYF
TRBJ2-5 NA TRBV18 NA TGTGCCAGCTCACCACGGCAGGGAGGACCTAGCAAAGAGACCCAGTACTTC CASSPRQGGPSKETQYF
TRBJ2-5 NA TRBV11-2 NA TGTGCCAGCAGCTTAGGCTCTTTCAGGGAGACCCAGTACTTC CASSLGSFRETQYF
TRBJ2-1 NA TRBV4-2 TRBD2 TGTGCCAGCAGCCAAGGGGGCGGGAGCCACAATGAGCAGTTCTTC CASSQGGGSHNEQFF